The TCR beta chain under discussion was sequenced for a study of human T cells and chemical hapten exposure. This clonotype was recorded once. Trimming removed 3 bases from V and 4 bases from J, with 14 bases in between. CDR3 length equals 15 residues. Germline CDR1 is SGDLS and CDR2 is YYNGEE. Time point: pre-sensitization, week 0. Treatment specified: therapeutic diphenylcyclopropenone sensitization with weekly scalp DPC. Using its own MiXCR run on the RACE reads, TCRdb lists one record per CDR3 protein. This sample has more than 100,000 distinct CDR3 sequences, with less than 15% found just once. The specimen was whole blood, collected in connection with sensitization to the hapten diphenylcyclopropenone (DPC). The chain employs TRBV9 and TRBJ1-5, with a weak D call TRBD1 (6 bases). This receptor was taken from a woman aged 18-30 years with alopecia areata. Some clones in this sample may be carry-over from other donors' samples. CDR3 sequence (DNA): TGTGCCAGCAGCGCATCTGCGGGGGCGAATCAGCCCCAGCATTTT. The encoded protein is CASSASAGANQPQHF. The whole variable domain, filled in from reference TRBV9 and TRBJ1-5, reads DSGVTQTPKHLITATGQRVTLRCSPRSGDLSVYWYQQSLDQGLQFLIQYYNGEERAKGNILERFSAQQFPDLHSELNLSSLELGDSALYFCASSASAGANQPQHFGDGTRLSIL.